The T cell receptor (beta chain) under discussion was sequenced for a study of T cells in Graves' hyperthyroidism and ophthalmopathy. This clonotype was counted at least ten times. The CDR3 covers 11 residues. Per germline, CDR1 SQVTM and CDR2 ANQGSEA. The V end was cut by 3 bases, the J end by 3 bases, with 6 bases between. There were TCR beta CDR3 regions amplified from RNA transcripts. Initially, a first-round RT-PCR of the TCR CDR3 employed the HTBI primer set. TCRdb re-called the multiplex PCR reads through MiXCR, storing one row per CDR3 protein. The data contain roughly 520,000 distinct CDR3 sequences, about 24% of them singletons.

Sequenced sample: blood. The TCR sequence derives from a woman aged 25 to 39 with Graves' ophthalmopathy. V is TRBV29-1 and J is TRBJ2-7, with unresolved D. The CDR3 here is CSVEVSYEQYF. In DNA, the CDR3 is TGCAGCGTTGAGGTTAGCTACGAGCAGTACTTC.